A selection of T cell receptor beta chains follows, all from one sample in a study of shared clonotypes between healthy human individuals. Measured with immunoSEQ multiplex PCR; TCRdb has only the in-frame clones, and not every one. The sample consists of over a million clones, around 95% of them appearing once. The sample was naive CD4+ T cells sorted from blood. The origin of the receptors is a young man in good health. Both conserved end residues are part of each CDR3. D genes are given only for firm matches. For some rows the clone size is stated as once, few or many, or as a class when expanded; others skip it.

>16|TRBV28|NA|TRBJ1-3|NA
TGTGCCAGCAGTCCCCGAACAGGTTTACCCGGAAACACCATATATTTT
CASSPRTGLPGNTIYF
>15|TRBV15|TRBD1|TRBJ2-7|NA
TGTGCCACCAGCAGAGGGGGGACAGGGGTGTACGAGCAGTACTTC
CATSRGGTGVYEQYF
>15|TRBV6-1|TRBD1|TRBJ2-4|NA
TGTGCCAGCAGTGACAGGGGGTTGGCCAAAAACATTCAGTACTTC
CASSDRGLAKNIQYF
>14|TRBV5-1|TRBD2|TRBJ2-1|NA
TGCGCCAGCAGCCAGAGCGGGACCCACAATGAGCAGTTCTTC
CASSQSGTHNEQFF
>16|TRBV11-2|NA|TRBJ1-1|NA
TGTGCCAGCAGCTTAGTCCGTGGGCAGGTGAACACTGAAGCTTTCTTT
CASSLVRGQVNTEAFF
>15|TRBV5-1|NA|TRBJ2-7|NA
TGCGCCAGCAGCTTGGGGTCTAGCGTATCCTACGAGCAGTACTTC
CASSLGSSVSYEQYF
>13|TRBV29-1|NA|TRBJ1-3|NA
TGCAGCGTTGGAGGCGTCTCTGGAAACACCATATATTTT
CSVGGVSGNTIYF
>15|TRBV27|TRBD2|TRBJ2-7|NA
TGTGCCAGCAGTTCCCGACTAGCTCGAATCGACGAGCAGTACTTC
CASSSRLARIDEQYF
>15|TRBV10-3|TRBD1|TRBJ1-1|NA
TGTGCCATCAAAGGGACAGGGGGCCTTGACACTGAAGCTTTCTTT
CAIKGTGGLDTEAFF
>15|TRBV5-1|NA|TRBJ2-4|NA
TGCGCCAGCAGCTTGGACACTAGCTCAAAAAACATTCAGTACTTC
CASSLDTSSKNIQYF
>15|TRBV11-2|TRBD1|TRBJ2-7|NA
TGTGCCAGCAGCTTACTTCTGGACAGGGTCTACGAGCAGTACTTC
CASSLLLDRVYEQYF
>16|TRBV5-1|TRBD2|TRBJ2-2|once
TGCGCCAGCAAAGGACTAGCGGGAGAGAACACCGGGGAGCTGTTTTTT
CASKGLAGENTGELFF
>14|TRBV15|TRBD2|TRBJ2-3|NA
TGTGCCACGACCATAGCGGGGCGTGGTGATACGCAGTATTTT
CATTIAGRGDTQYF
>14|TRBV6-6|NA|TRBJ2-1|NA
TGTGCCAGCAACCACAGGAAGCACTACAATGAGCAGTTCTTC
CASNHRKHYNEQFF
>15|TRBV18|NA|TRBJ1-4|NA
TGTGCCAGCGCCAATGGTCGTTCAACTAATGAAAAACTGTTTTTT
CASANGRSTNEKLFF
>15|TRBV5-4|TRBD2|TRBJ2-7|NA
TGTGCCAGCAGCTTTCGTTCGAGCGGGGCCTACGAGCAGTACTTC
CASSFRSSGAYEQYF
>16|TRBV5-4|NA|TRBJ1-1|once
TGTGCCAGCAGCTTGGGGATTAGGGAAGCGAGCACTGAAGCTTTCTTT
CASSLGIREASTEAFF
>15|TRBV5-4|NA|TRBJ1-4|NA
TGTGCCAGCAGCTCGAAAGCCGGGGCCGATGAAAAACTGTTTTTT
CASSSKAGADEKLFF
>14|TRBV4-1|TRBD1|TRBJ1-2|NA
TGCGCCAGCAGCCAAACCGGGACAGTCTTGGGCTACACCTTC
CASSQTGTVLGYTF
>16|TRBV6-5|NA|TRBJ2-7|NA
TGTGCCAGCAGTTACTCTGTGTTGGGAGAGGGCTACGAGCAGTACTTC
CASSYSVLGEGYEQYF
>15|TRBV5-1|NA|TRBJ2-5|NA
TGCGCCAGCAGCTTAGGTACAACTGGGGGAGAGACCCAGTACTTC
CASSLGTTGGETQYF
>14|TRBV5-1|TRBD1|TRBJ2-1|NA
TGCGCCAGCAGCTTGATGGGACAGAGCAATGAGCAGTTCTTC
CASSLMGQSNEQFF
>14|TRBV28|NA|TRBJ1-5|NA
TGTGCCAGCACGGGCGTTCATAGCAATCAGCCCCAGCATTTT
CASTGVHSNQPQHF
>12|TRBV7-3|NA|TRBJ2-7|NA
TGTGCCAGCAGCACAACAGGGTACGAGCAGTACTTC
CASSTTGYEQYF
>13|TRBV7-2|TRBD1|TRBJ2-1|NA
TGTGCCAGCAGCGTAAGACAGGGGTTAGAGCAGTTCTTC
CASSVRQGLEQFF
>16|TRBV7-2|NA|TRBJ1-3|NA
TGTGCCAGCAGTGAACATCAGAGGGGAGCTGGAAACACCATATATTTT
CASSEHQRGAGNTIYF
>16|TRBV5-6|TRBD2|TRBJ2-1|NA
TGTGCCAGCAGCTTTTATAGCGGGAGGGCGCGGAATGAGCAGTTCTTC
CASSFYSGRARNEQFF
>14|TRBV7-2|NA|TRBJ1-2|NA
TGTGCCAGCAGCTTACTTGTCCAAGCCAGGGGCTACACCTTC
CASSLLVQARGYTF
>15|TRBV7-2|NA|TRBJ2-1|NA
TGTGCCAGCAGCTTAGTAAGCGGCCCATACAATGAGCAGTTCTTC
CASSLVSGPYNEQFF
>12|TRBV10-1|NA|TRBJ2-7|NA
TGCGCCAGCAATTGGGAGATCTACGAGCAGTACTTC
CASNWEIYEQYF
>14|TRBV19|NA|TRBJ2-2|NA
TGTGCCAGTAGTATTGAGGGACTCACCGGGGAGCTGTTTTTT
CASSIEGLTGELFF
>18|TRBV5-1|TRBD2|TRBJ2-7|NA
TGCGCCAGCAGCTTGGATGGTAGCGGGAGGGGAGGGCCCTACGAGCAGTACTTC
CASSLDGSGRGGPYEQYF
>15|TRBV6-1|NA|TRBJ1-5|NA
TGTGCCAGCAGTGAAGCGAGGGGAATCAATCAGCCCCAGCATTTT
CASSEARGINQPQHF
>15|TRBV6-5|TRBD1|TRBJ1-5|NA
TGTGCCAGCAGTCGGACAGGGGGAAGGGGCAACCCCCAGCATTTT
CASSRTGGRGNPQHF
>15|TRBV6-5|NA|TRBJ2-3|NA
TGTGCCAGCAGTACAAGCGGGTTTCCGCCAGATACGCAGTATTTT
CASSTSGFPPDTQYF
>15|TRBV21-1|NA|TRBJ1-2|NA
TGTGCCAGCAGCAAAGTTCCACAGGGGGCAAAAGGCTACACCTTC
CASSKVPQGAKGYTF
>14|TRBV21-1|NA|TRBJ2-1|NA
TGTGCCAGCAGCTCCAAGGGACAGGGGTATGAGCAGTTCTTC
CASSSKGQGYEQFF
>19|TRBV28|NA|TRBJ2-1|NA
TGTGCCAGCAGTTTCCCCCGGGACACCGGGACTCTCTCCTACAATGAGCAGTTCTTC
CASSFPRDTGTLSYNEQFF
>13|TRBV7-2|NA|TRBJ1-1|NA
TGTGCCAGCAGCCTTCGGATGAACACTGAAGCTTTCTTT
CASSLRMNTEAFF
>16|TRBV9|TRBD2|TRBJ2-7|NA
TGTGCCAGCAGCGTAGGAGTAGCGGGAGGGTTATACGAGCAGTACTTC
CASSVGVAGGLYEQYF
>16|TRBV4-2|TRBD2|TRBJ2-7|NA
TGTGCCAGCAGTAGGACGGGACGGGAGGGGAGCTACGAGCAGTACTTC
CASSRTGREGSYEQYF
>15|TRBV27|TRBD2|TRBJ2-2|NA
TGTGCCAGCACCCTCGGTCTAGCGGACACCGGGGAGCTGTTTTTT
CASTLGLADTGELFF
>15|TRBV19|TRBD1|TRBJ2-7|NA
TGTGCCAGTACAGGGGGCTGGGATGATAACTACGAGCAGTACTTC
CASTGGWDDNYEQYF
>12|TRBV5-5|NA|TRBJ2-7|NA
TGTGCCAGCAGCTTGGAGTCCCTCGAGCAGTACTTC
CASSLESLEQYF
>15|TRBV9|NA|TRBJ2-7|NA
TGTGCCAGCAGCGTAGGAGGAGGTCTCAACTACGAGCAGTACTTC
CASSVGGGLNYEQYF
>14|TRBV29-1|NA|TRBJ1-2|NA
TGCAGCGTTGAAGCTCAGGGAGCTAACTATGGCTACACCTTC
CSVEAQGANYGYTF
>15|TRBV7-9|NA|TRBJ2-3|NA
TGTGCCAGCAGCGTGAACCGCGGATCCACAGATACGCAGTATTTT
CASSVNRGSTDTQYF
>14|TRBV18|NA|TRBJ1-1|NA
TGTGCCAGCTCACCACCCCAGGGGTTCACTGAAGCTTTCTTT
CASSPPQGFTEAFF
>15|TRBV6-1|NA|TRBJ2-4|NA
TGTGCCAGCAGCTCCGGGTCCCAGGTCGGAAACATTCAGTACTTC
CASSSGSQVGNIQYF
>10|TRBV29-1|NA|TRBJ2-1|NA
TGCAGCGTTAAGTGGGTTGAGCAGTTCTTC
CSVKWVEQFF
>16|TRBV11-2|TRBD2|TRBJ2-7|NA
TGTGCCAGCAGCCTGTTAGGACTAGCGAGCATTTACGAGCAGTACTTC
CASSLLGLASIYEQYF
>21|TRBV7-6|TRBD1|TRBJ1-1|NA
TGTGCCAGCAGCTTAGAAGGAGTAGACATGGATGAACGGGACAGGAACACTGAAGCTTTCTTT
CASSLEGVDMDERDRNTEAFF
>14|TRBV15|TRBD2|TRBJ2-7|NA
TGTGCCACCAGCAGCCTAGCGGCTAGCTACGAGCAGTACTTC
CATSSLAASYEQYF
>16|TRBV21-1|NA|TRBJ1-5|NA
TGTGCCAGCAACCATCCCGATGACAGGGACCATCAGCCCCAGCATTTT
CASNHPDDRDHQPQHF
>11|TRBV27|NA|TRBJ2-5|NA
TGTGCCAGCACTGTAGGAGAGACCCAGTACTTC
CASTVGETQYF
>14|TRBV5-5|NA|TRBJ1-1|NA
TGTGCCAGCAGCTTCCTGGGACAGAACACTGAAGCTTTCTTT
CASSFLGQNTEAFF
>15|TRBV4-2|NA|TRBJ2-1|NA
TGTGCCAGCAGCCAAGACCGGGGAGCACGCTATGAGCAGTTCTTC
CASSQDRGARYEQFF
>15|TRBV28|TRBD1|TRBJ1-1|NA
TGTGCCAGCATAGTTGGGGTGCAGGGGGGCTGGGAAGCTTTCTTT
CASIVGVQGGWEAFF